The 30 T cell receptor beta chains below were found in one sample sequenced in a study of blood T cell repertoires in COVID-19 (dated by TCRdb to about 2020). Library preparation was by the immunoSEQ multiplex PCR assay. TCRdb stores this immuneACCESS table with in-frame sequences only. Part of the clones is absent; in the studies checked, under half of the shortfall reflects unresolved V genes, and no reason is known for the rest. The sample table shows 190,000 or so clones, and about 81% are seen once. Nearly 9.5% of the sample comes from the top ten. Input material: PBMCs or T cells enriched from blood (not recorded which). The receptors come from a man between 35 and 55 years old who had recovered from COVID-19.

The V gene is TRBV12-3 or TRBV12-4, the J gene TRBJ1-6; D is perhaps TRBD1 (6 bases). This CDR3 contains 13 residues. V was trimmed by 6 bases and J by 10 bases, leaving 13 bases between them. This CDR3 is CASSGQPGSPLHF. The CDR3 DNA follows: TGTGCCAGCAGCGGACAGCCCGGGTCACCCCTCCACTTT.

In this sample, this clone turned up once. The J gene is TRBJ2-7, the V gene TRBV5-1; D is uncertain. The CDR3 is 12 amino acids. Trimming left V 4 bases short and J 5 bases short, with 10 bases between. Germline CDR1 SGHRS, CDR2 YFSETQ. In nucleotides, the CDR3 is TGCGCCAGCAGCCACCCCAGTGACGAGCAGTACTTC. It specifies CASSHPSDEQYF.

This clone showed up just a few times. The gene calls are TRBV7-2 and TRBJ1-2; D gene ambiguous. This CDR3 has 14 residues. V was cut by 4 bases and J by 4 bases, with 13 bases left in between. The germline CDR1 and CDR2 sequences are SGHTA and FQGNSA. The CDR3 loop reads CASSSSRGAYGYTF. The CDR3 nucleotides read TGTGCCAGCAGCTCTTCTCGGGGTGCCTATGGCTACACCTTC.

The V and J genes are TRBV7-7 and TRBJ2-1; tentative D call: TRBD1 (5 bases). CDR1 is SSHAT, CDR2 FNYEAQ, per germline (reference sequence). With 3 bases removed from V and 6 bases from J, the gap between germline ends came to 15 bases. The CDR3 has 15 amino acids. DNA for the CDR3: TGTGCCAGCAGCTTCGACAGTTCCTCTCCCAATGAGCAGTTCTTC. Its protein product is CASSFDSSSPNEQFF.

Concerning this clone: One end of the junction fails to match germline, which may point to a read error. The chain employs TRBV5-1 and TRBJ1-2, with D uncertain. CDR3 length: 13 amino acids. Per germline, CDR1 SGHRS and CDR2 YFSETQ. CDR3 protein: CASRLGPSDGYTF. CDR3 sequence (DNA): TGCGCCAGCAGGTTGGGCCCCAGTGATGGCTACACCTTC.

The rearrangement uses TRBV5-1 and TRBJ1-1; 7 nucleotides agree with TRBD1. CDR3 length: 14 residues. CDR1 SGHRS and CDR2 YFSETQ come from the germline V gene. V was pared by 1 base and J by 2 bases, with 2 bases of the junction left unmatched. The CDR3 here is CASSLSGGNTEAFF. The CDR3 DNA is TGCGCCAGCAGCTTGTCAGGGGGAAACACTGAAGCTTTCTTT.

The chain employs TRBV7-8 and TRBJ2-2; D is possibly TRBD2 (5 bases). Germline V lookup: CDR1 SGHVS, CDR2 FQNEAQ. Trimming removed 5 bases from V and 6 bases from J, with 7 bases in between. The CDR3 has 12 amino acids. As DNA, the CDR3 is TGTGCCAGCAGCCCGGGGTCCGGGGAGCTGTTTTTT. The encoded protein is CASSPGSGELFF.

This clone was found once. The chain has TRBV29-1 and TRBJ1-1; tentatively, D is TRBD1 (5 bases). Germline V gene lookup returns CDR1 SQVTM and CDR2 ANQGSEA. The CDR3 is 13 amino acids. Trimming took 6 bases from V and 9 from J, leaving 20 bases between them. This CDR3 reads CSVQGGSADKAFF. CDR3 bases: TGCAGCGTGCAGGGTGGTTCGGCAGACAAAGCTTTCTTT.

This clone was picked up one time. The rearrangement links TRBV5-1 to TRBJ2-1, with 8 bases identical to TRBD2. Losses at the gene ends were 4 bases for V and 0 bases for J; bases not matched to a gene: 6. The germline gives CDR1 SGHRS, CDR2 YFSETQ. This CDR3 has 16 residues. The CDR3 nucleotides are TGCGCCAGCAGCCCACGCGGGAGGAGCTCCTACAATGAGCAGTTCTTC. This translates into CASSPRGRSSYNEQFF.

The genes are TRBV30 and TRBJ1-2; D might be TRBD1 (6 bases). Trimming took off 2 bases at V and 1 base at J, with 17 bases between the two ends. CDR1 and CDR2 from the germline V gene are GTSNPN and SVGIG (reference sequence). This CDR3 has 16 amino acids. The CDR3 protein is CAWSLGGLRDNYGYTF. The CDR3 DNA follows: TGTGCCTGGAGTCTCGGGGGGCTAAGGGATAACTATGGCTACACCTTC.

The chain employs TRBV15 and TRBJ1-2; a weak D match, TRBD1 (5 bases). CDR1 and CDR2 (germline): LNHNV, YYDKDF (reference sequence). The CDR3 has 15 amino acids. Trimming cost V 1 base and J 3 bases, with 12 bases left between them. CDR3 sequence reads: CATSRGAGTYYGYTF. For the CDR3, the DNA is TGTGCCACCAGCAGAGGTGCGGGGACCTACTATGGCTACACCTTC.

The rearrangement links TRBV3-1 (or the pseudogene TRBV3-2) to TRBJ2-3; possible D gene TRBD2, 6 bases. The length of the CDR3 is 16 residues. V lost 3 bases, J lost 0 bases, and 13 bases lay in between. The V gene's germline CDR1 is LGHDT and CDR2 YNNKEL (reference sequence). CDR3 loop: CASSQSGGASTDTQYF. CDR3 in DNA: TGTGCCAGCAGCCAGTCCGGGGGAGCCAGCACAGATACGCAGTATTTT.

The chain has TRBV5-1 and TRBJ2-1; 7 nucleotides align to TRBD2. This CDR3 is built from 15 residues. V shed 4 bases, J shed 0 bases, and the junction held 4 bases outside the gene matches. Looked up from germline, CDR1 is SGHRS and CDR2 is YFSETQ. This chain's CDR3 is CASSRSGASYNEQFF. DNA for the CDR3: TGCGCCAGCAGCCGCAGCGGGGCCTCCTACAATGAGCAGTTCTTC. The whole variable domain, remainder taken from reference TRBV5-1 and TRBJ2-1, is KAGVTQTPRYLIKTRGQQVTLSCSPISGHRSVSWYQQTPGQGLQFLFEYFSETQRNKGNFPGRFSGRQFSNSRSEMNVSTLELGDSALYLCASSRSGASYNEQFFGPGTRLTVL.

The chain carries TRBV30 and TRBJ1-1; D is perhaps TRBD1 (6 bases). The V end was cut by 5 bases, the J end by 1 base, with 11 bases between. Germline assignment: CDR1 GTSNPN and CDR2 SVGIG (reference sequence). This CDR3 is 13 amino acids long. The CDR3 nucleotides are TGTGCCTGGGCTGGACAGACGAACACTGAAGCTTTCTTT. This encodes CAWAGQTNTEAFF.

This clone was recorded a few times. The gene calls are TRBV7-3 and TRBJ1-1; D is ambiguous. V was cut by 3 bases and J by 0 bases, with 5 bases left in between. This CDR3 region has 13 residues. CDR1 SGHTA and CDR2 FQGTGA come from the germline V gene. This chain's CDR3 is CASSFAMNTEAFF. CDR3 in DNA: TGTGCCAGCAGCTTCGCGATGAACACTGAAGCTTTCTTT.

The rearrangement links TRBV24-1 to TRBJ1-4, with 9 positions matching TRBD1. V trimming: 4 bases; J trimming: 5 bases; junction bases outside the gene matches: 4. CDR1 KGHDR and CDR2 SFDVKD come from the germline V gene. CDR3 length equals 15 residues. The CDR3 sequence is CATSDVQGANEKLFF. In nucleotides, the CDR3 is TGTGCCACCAGTGACGTACAGGGGGCGAATGAAAAACTGTTTTTT.

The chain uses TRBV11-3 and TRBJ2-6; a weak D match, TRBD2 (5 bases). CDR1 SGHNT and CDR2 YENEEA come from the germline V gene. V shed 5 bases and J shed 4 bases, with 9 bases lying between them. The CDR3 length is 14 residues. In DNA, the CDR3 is TGTGCCAGCAGCCCTAGCTCCGGGGCCAACGTCCTGACTTTC. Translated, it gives CASSPSSGANVLTF.

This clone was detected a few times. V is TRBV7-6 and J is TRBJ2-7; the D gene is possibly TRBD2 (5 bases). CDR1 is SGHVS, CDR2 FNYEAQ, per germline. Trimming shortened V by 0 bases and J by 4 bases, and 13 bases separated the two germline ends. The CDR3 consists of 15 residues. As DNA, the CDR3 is TGTGCCAGCAGCTTAGCGGAGGTGGGGAGTTACGAGCAGTACTTC. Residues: CASSLAEVGSYEQYF.

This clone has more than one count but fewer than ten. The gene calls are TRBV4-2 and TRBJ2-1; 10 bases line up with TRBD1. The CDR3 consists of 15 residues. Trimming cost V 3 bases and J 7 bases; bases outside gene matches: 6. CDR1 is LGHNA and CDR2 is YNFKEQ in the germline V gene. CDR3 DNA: TGTGCCAGCAGCCATGGGACAGGGGTGAGGAATGAGCAGTTCTTC. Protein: CASSHGTGVRNEQFF.

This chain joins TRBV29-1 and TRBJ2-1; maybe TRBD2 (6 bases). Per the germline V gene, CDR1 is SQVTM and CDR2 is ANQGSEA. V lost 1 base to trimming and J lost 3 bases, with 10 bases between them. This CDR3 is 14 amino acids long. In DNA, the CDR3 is TGCAGCGTTGAAGTGGGACTTCTCTACAATGAGCAGTTCTTC. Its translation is CSVEVGLLYNEQFF.

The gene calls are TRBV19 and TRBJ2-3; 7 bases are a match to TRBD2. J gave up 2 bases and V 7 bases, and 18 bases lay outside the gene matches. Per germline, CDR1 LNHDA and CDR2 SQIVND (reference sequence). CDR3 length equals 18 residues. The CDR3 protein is CASNPGSVAGTNTDTQYF. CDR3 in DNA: TGTGCCAGTAACCCAGGGTCGGTTGCAGGGACTAACACAGATACGCAGTATTTT.

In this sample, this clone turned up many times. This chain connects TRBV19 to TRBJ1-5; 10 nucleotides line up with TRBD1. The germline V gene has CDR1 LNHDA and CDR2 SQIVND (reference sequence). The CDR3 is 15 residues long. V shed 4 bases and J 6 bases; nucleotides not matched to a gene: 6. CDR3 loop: CASSNGQGVRQPQHF. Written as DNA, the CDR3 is TGTGCCAGTAGTAACGGACAGGGGGTCCGTCAGCCCCAGCATTTT.

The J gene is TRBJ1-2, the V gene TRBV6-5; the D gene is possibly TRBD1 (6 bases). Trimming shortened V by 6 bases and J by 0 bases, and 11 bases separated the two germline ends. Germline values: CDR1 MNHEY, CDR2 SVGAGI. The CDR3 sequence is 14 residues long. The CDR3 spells CASSLQGANYGYTF. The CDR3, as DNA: TGTGCCAGCAGCCTACAGGGAGCTAACTATGGCTACACCTTC.

The CDR3 nucleotides are TGCAGTGCTCAGACTCCAGATACGCAGTATTTT. Translation: CSAQTPDTQYF. The V and J genes are TRBV20-1 and TRBJ2-3, with no clear D. The germline V and J ends were trimmed by 5 bases and 4 bases, with 7 bases remaining between them. The germline V gene has CDR1 DFQATT and CDR2 SNEGSKA (reference sequence). This CDR3 contains 11 residues.

The CDR3 DNA is TGCAGCACCCTCGGCGGGACAGGTGCTGGGGCCAACGTCCTGACTTTC. This codes for CSTLGGTGAGANVLTF. This chain joins TRBV29-1 and TRBJ2-6; 8 bases match TRBD1. Per germline, CDR1 SQVTM and CDR2 ANQGSEA. V lost 8 bases, J lost 2 bases, and 11 bases stayed unmatched. This CDR3 region has 16 residues.

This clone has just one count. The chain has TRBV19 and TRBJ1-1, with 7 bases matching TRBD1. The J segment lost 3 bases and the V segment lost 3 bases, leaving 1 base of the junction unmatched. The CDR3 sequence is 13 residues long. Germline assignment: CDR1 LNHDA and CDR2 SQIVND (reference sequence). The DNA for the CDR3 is TGTGCCAGTAGTATTACAGGGGACACTGAAGCTTTCTTT. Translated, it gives CASSITGDTEAFF.

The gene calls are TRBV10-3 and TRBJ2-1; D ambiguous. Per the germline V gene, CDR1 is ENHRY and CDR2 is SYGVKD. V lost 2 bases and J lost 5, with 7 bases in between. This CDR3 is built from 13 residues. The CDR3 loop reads CAISEDRDNEQFF. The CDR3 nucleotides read TGTGCCATCAGTGAGGACCGGGACAATGAGCAGTTCTTC.

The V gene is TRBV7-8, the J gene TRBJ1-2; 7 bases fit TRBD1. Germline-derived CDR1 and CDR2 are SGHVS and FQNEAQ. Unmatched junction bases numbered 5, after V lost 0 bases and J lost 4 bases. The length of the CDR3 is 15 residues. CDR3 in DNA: TGTGCCAGCAGCTTAGCGGTGGGACAGAGCTATGGCTACACCTTC. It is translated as CASSLAVGQSYGYTF.

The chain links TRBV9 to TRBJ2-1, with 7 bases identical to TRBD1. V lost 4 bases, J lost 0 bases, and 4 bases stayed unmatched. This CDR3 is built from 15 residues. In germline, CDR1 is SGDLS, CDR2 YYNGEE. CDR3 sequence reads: CASSTRGSSYNEQFF. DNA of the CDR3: TGTGCCAGCAGCACCAGGGGGAGCTCCTACAATGAGCAGTTCTTC.

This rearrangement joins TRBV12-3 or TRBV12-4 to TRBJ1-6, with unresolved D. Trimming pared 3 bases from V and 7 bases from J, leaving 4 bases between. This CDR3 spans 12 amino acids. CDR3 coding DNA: TGTGCCAGCAGTTTGAGGAATTCACCCCTCCACTTT. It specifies CASSLRNSPLHF.